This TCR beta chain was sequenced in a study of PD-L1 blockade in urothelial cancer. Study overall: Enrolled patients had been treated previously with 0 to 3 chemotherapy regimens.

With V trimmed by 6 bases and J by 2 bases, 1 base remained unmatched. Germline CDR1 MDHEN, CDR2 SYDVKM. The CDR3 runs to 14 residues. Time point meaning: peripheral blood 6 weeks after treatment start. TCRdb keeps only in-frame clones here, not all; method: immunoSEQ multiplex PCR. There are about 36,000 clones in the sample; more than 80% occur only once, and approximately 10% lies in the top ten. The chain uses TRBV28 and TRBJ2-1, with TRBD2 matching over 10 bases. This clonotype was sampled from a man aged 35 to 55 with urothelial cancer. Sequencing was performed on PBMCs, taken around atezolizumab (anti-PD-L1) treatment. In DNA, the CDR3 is TGTGCCAGCAGCGGACTAGCGGCCTACAATGAGCAGTTCTTC. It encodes CASSGLAAYNEQFF.